These T cell receptor beta chains were read from a single sample in a study of blood T cell repertoires in COVID-19. Measured with immunoSEQ multiplex PCR; TCRdb has only the in-frame clones, and not every one. The sample includes about 45,000 clones, 69% of them seen just once. Material for sequencing was peripheral blood. All receptors derive from an elderly man with acute or convalescent COVID-19. Both conserved end residues are part of each CDR3. Clone size is stated in some rows and not others, as once, few, many or a class when expanded.

j_call: TRBJ1-3
v_call: TRBV7-9
clone_size: NA
cdr3_aa: CASSQDSFSGNTIYF

j_call: TRBJ2-2
v_call: TRBV18
clone_size: once
cdr3_aa: CASSRQDTGELFF

j_call: TRBJ2-1
v_call: TRBV6-5
clone_size: few
cdr3_aa: CASRTTGPTYNEQFF

j_call: TRBJ2-1
v_call: TRBV27
clone_size: NA
cdr3_aa: CASGSSSGGTYNEQFF

j_call: TRBJ1-5
v_call: TRBV7-8
clone_size: once
cdr3_aa: CASSLTGFRQPQHF

j_call: TRBJ2-5
v_call: TRBV27
clone_size: NA
cdr3_aa: CASSLRGGPETQYF

j_call: TRBJ1-2
v_call: TRBV7-9
clone_size: few
cdr3_aa: CASSLAGADYGYTF

j_call: TRBJ2-1
v_call: TRBV6-6
clone_size: NA
cdr3_aa: CASRQRDRYNNEQFF

j_call: TRBJ1-2
v_call: TRBV6-1
clone_size: NA
cdr3_aa: CASSDRDRPSNYGYTF

j_call: TRBJ2-1
v_call: TRBV7-9
clone_size: few
cdr3_aa: CASSLGRGGLEGDEQFF

j_call: TRBJ1-2
v_call: TRBV6-5
clone_size: few
cdr3_aa: CASSKRGYGYTF

j_call: TRBJ2-7
v_call: TRBV9
clone_size: NA
cdr3_aa: CASSARQGSYEQYF

j_call: TRBJ1-2
v_call: TRBV25-1
clone_size: few
cdr3_aa: CASSSPPGDYGYTF

j_call: TRBJ2-5
v_call: TRBV7-2
clone_size: few
cdr3_aa: CASSLVDLAGETQYF

j_call: TRBJ1-5
v_call: TRBV18
clone_size: NA
cdr3_aa: CASSPRTVNQPQHF

j_call: TRBJ2-3
v_call: TRBV7-9
clone_size: once
cdr3_aa: CASSLVRTEHDTQYF

j_call: TRBJ2-5
v_call: TRBV5-1
clone_size: NA
cdr3_aa: CASSLQGQGGQETQYF

j_call: TRBJ2-1
v_call: TRBV7-9
clone_size: NA
cdr3_aa: CASSLQWGSSLAGANEQFF

j_call: TRBJ2-3
v_call: TRBV7-8
clone_size: NA
cdr3_aa: CASSYILSGASSTDTQYF

j_call: TRBJ1-1
v_call: TRBV11-3
clone_size: once
cdr3_aa: CASSPRGGNTEAFF

j_call: TRBJ2-7
v_call: TRBV2
clone_size: NA
cdr3_aa: CASFRQGATYEQYF

j_call: TRBJ2-1
v_call: TRBV11-3
clone_size: NA
cdr3_aa: CASSLESSYNEQFF

j_call: TRBJ1-5
v_call: TRBV6-2/TRBV6-3
clone_size: NA
cdr3_aa: CASSRGQERNQPQHF

j_call: TRBJ2-3
v_call: TRBV5-1
clone_size: NA
cdr3_aa: CASSLGQGDLTQYF

j_call: TRBJ2-2
v_call: TRBV3-1/TRBV3-2
clone_size: NA
cdr3_aa: CASGRQGAGELFF

j_call: TRBJ2-7
v_call: TRBV6-2/TRBV6-3
clone_size: NA
cdr3_aa: CASSRAAGAGGLSSYEQYF

j_call: TRBJ2-7
v_call: TRBV7-2
clone_size: NA
cdr3_aa: CASSSGLAGAEQYF

j_call: TRBJ2-1
v_call: TRBV5-1
clone_size: few
cdr3_aa: CASSLVMAGGGEQFF

j_call: TRBJ2-1
v_call: TRBV9
clone_size: NA
cdr3_aa: CASSQRGRLAGGTYNEQFF

j_call: TRBJ1-5
v_call: TRBV18
clone_size: NA
cdr3_aa: CASSMDINSNQPQHF

j_call: TRBJ2-7
v_call: TRBV7-9
clone_size: medium-sized
cdr3_aa: CASSIHMSDEQYF

j_call: TRBJ1-1
v_call: TRBV11-3
clone_size: NA
cdr3_aa: CASSSRGPTNTEAFF

j_call: TRBJ1-4
v_call: TRBV3-1/TRBV3-2
clone_size: NA
cdr3_aa: CASSEGQGREKLFF

j_call: TRBJ1-6
v_call: TRBV19
clone_size: NA
cdr3_aa: CASTPDRATDSPLHF

j_call: TRBJ1-1
v_call: TRBV11-3
clone_size: few
cdr3_aa: CASSLGGQKAFF

j_call: TRBJ2-7
v_call: TRBV4-1
clone_size: NA
cdr3_aa: CASSQGQGPSYEQYF

j_call: TRBJ2-3
v_call: TRBV7-9
clone_size: NA
cdr3_aa: CASSLGFGGAADTQYF

j_call: TRBJ2-2
v_call: TRBV5-1
clone_size: NA
cdr3_aa: CASSPRTSDDGELFF